The following is a TCR beta chain sequence with its context. Recent vaccinations or acute infections were absent in the healthy HIV-negative adult donors. Sequenced by immunoSEQ multiplex PCR; TCRdb stores in-frame clones only, minus some. The profile shows about 2 million clones, 85% to 95% of them singletons. This CDR3 comprises 14 residues. CDR1 is GTSNPN and CDR2 is SVGIG in the germline V gene (reference sequence). Unmatched junction bases numbered 3, after V lost 3 bases and J lost 3 bases. This sample is part of a study of shared clonotypes between healthy human individuals. The TCR sequence derives from a man aged 18 to 29 in good health. This chain links TRBV30 with TRBJ2-1; 9 bases match TRBD1. What was sequenced was naive CD4+ T cells sorted from blood. The subset denotes: CD45RA+ positively selected. The CDR3 reads CAWRGQGFYNEQFF. The CDR3 DNA is TGTGCCTGGAGAGGACAGGGGTTCTACAATGAGCAGTTCTTC.